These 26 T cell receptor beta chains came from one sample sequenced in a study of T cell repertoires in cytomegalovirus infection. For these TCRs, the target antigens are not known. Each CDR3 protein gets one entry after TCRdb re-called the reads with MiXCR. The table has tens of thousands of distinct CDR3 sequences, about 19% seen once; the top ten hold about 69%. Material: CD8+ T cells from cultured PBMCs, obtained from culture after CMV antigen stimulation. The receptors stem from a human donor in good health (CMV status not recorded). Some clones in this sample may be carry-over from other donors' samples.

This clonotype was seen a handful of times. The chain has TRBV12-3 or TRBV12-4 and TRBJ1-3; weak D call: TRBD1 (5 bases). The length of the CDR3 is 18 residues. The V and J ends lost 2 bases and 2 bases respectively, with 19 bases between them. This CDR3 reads CASSLSIEQEKTGNTIYF. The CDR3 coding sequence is TGTGCCAGCAGTTTAAGCATCGAACAGGAGAAAACTGGAAACACCATATATTTT.

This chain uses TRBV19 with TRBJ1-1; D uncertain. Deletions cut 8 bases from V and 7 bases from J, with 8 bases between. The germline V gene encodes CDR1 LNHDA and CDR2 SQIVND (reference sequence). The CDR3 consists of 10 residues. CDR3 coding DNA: TGTGCCAGTCGGGGAGTTGAAGCTTTCTTT. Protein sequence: CASRGVEAFF.

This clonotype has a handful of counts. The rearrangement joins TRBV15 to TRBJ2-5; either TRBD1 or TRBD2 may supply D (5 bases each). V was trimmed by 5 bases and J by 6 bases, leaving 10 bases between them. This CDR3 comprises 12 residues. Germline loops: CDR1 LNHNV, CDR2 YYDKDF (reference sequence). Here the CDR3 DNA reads TGTGCCACCAGCTGGGGGTGGAAGACCCAGTACTTC. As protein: CATSWGWKTQYF.

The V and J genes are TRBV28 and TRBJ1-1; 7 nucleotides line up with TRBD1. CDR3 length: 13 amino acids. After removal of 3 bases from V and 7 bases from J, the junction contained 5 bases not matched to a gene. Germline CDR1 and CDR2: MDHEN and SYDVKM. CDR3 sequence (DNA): TGTGCCAGCAGTTTGTTACAGGGGAATGAAGCTTTCTTT. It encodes CASSLLQGNEAFF.

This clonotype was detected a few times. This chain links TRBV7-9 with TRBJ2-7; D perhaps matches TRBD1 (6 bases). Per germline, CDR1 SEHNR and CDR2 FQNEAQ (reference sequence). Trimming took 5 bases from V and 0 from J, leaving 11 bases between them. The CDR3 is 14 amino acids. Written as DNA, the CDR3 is TGTGCCAGCAGCCGCCAGGGGTTCTCCTACGAGCAGTACTTC. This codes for CASSRQGFSYEQYF.

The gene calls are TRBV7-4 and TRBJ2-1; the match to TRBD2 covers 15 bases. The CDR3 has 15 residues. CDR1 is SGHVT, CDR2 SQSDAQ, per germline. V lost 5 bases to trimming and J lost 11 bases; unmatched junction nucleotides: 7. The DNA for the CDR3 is TGTGCCAGCAGCCAAGGACTAGCGGGAGGGCCCAAGCAGTTCTTC. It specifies CASSQGLAGGPKQFF.

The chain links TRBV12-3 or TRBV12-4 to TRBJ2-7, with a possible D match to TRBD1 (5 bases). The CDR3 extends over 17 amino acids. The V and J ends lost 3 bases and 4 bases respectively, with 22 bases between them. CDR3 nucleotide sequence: TGTGCCAGCAGTTTCGGGTCAACCAGGAGCCCAGGGTACGAGCAGTACTTC. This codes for CASSFGSTRSPGYEQYF.

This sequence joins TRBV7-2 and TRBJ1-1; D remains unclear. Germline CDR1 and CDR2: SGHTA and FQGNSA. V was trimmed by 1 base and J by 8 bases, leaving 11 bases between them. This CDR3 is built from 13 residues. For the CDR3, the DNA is TGTGCCAGCAGCTTAGGAATAGGGTGGGAAGCTTTCTTT. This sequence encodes CASSLGIGWEAFF.

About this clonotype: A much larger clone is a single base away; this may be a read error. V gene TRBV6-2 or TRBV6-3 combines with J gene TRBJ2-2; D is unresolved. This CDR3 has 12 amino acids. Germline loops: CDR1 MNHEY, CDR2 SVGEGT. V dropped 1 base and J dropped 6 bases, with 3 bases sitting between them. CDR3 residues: CASSYWAGELFF. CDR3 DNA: TGTGCCAGCAGTTACTGGGCCGGGGAGCTGTTTTTT.

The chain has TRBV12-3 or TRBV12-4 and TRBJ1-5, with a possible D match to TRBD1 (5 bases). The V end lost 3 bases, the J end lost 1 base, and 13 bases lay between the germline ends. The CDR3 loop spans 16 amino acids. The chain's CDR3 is CASSFGQGRSNQPQHF. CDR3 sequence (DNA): TGTGCCAGCAGTTTTGGCCAGGGAAGAAGCAATCAGCCCCAGCATTTT.

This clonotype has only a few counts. The CDR3 here is CASSFSLEGYTF. In DNA form, the CDR3 reads TGTGCCAGCAGTTTCTCCCTGGAAGGCTACACCTTC. The chain has TRBV6-2 or TRBV6-3 and TRBJ1-2; the D is unclear. The CDR3 contains 12 residues. Germline V lookup: CDR1 MNHEY, CDR2 SVGEGT. Trimming left V 4 bases short and J 8 bases short, with 11 bases between.

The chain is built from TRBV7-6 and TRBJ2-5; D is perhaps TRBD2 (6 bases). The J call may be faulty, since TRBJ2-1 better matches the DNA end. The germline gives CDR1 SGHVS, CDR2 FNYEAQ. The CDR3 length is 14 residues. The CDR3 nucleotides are TGTGCCAGCAGCCCCGGCGGGGACTACAATGAGCAGTTCTTC. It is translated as CASSPGGDYNEQFF.

DNA of the CDR3: TGTGCCAGCAGTATGGCCCCTTTGGGACAGGGGAAAGGCTACACCTTC. Amino acid sequence: CASSMAPLGQGKGYTF. The V and J genes are TRBV12-3 or TRBV12-4 and TRBJ1-2; TRBD1 matches 10 bases. Trimming at V came to 5 bases and at J to 8 bases, leaving 14 bases not matched to a gene. CDR3 size: 16 residues.

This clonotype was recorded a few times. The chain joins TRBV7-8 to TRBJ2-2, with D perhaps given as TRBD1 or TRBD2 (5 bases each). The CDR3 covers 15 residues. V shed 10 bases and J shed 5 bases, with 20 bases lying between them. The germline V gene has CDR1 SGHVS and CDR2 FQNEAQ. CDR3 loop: CATSSPQGATGELFF. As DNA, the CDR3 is TGTGCCACGTCTTCTCCGCAGGGAGCGACCGGGGAGCTGTTTTTT.

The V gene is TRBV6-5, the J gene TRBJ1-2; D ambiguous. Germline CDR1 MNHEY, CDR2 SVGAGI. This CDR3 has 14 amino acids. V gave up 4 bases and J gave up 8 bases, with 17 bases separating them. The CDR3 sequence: CASSSFPTISGYTF. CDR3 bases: TGTGCCAGCAGTTCGTTCCCAACCATTAGCGGCTACACCTTC.

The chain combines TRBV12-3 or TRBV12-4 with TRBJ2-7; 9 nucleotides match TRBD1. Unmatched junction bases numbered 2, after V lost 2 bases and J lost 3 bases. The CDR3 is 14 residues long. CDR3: CASSLSTGGYEQYF. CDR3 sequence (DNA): TGTGCCAGCAGTTTATCGACAGGGGGCTACGAGCAGTACTTC.

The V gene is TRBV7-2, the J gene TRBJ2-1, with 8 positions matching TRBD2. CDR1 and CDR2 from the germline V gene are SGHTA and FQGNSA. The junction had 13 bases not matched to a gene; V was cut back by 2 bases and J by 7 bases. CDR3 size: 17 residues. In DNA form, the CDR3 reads TGTGCCAGCAGCTTAAGGTCCGGGGGGGCGACAACGAATGAGCAGTTCTTC. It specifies CASSLRSGGATTNEQFF.

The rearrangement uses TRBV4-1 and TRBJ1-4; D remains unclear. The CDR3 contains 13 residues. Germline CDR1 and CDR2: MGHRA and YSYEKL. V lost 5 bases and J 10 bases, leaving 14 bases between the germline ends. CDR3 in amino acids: CASSTHGERKLFF. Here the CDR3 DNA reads TGCGCCAGCAGCACCCACGGAGAGAGAAAACTGTTTTTT.

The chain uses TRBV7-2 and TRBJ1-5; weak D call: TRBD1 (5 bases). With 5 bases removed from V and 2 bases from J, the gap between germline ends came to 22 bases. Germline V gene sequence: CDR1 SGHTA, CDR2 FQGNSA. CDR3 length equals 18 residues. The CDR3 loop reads CASSPHRLRDLGNQPQHF. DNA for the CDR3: TGTGCCAGCAGCCCGCATCGACTGAGGGACTTAGGCAATCAGCCCCAGCATTTT.

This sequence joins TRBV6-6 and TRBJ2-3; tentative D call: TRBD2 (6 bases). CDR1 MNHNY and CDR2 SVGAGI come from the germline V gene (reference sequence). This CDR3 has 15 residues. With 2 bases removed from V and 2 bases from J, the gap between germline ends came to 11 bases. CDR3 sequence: CASSYGGGDTDTQYF. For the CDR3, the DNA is TGTGCCAGCAGTTACGGCGGCGGGGACACAGATACGCAGTATTTT.

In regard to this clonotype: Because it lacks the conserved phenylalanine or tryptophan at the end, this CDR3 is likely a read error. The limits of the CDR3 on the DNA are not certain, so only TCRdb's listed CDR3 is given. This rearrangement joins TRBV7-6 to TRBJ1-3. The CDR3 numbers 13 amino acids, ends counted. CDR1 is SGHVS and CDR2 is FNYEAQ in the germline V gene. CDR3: CASSLGTESREYL.

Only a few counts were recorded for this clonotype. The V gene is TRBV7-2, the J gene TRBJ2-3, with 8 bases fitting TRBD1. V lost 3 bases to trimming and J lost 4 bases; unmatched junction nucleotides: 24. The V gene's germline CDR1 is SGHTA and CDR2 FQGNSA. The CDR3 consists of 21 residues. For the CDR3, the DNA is TGTGCCAGCAGCTTTGGCAGGGGGCGGACTGGCGACCGAGTAGGCTCAGATACGCAGTATTTT. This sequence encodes CASSFGRGRTGDRVGSDTQYF.

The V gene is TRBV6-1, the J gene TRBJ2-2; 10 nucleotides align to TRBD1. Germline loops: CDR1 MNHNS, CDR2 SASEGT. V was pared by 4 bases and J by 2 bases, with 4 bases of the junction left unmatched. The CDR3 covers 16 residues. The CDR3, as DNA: TGTGCCAGCAGTGTCGGGACAGGGGTAAACACCGGGGAGCTGTTTTTT. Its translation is CASSVGTGVNTGELFF.

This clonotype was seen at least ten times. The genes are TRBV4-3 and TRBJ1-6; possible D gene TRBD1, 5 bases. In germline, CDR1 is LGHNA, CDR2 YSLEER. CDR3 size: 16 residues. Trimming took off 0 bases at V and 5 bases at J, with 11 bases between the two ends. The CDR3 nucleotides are TGCGCCAGCAGCCAAGAGGCAGGACATAATAATTCACCCCTCCACTTT. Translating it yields CASSQEAGHNNSPLHF.

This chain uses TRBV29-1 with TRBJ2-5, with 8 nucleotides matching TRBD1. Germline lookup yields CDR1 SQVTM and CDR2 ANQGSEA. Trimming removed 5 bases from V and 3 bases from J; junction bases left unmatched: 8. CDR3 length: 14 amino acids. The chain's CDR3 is CSVRTGWGKETQYF. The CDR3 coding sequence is TGCAGCGTTCGGACAGGGTGGGGAAAAGAGACCCAGTACTTC.

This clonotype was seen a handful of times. The CDR3 sequence: CASMGHRSGNTIYF. In nucleotides, the CDR3 is TGTGCCAGCATGGGACATCGCTCTGGAAACACCATATATTTT. This chain connects TRBV7-6 to TRBJ1-3; possible D gene TRBD1, 6 bases. Germline CDR1 reads SGHVS; CDR2 reads FNYEAQ. The CDR3 sequence is 14 residues long. V was shortened by 7 bases and J by 0 bases, with 10 bases between the two germline ends.